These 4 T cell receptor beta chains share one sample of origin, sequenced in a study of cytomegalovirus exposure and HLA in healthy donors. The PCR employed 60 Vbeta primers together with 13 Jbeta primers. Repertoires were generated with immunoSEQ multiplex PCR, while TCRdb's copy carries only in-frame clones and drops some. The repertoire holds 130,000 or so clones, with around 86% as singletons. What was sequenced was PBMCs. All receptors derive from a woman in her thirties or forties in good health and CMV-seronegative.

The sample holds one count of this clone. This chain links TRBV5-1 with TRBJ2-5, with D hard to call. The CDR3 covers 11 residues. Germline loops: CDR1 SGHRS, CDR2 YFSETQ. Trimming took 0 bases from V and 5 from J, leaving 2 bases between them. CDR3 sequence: CASSLAETQYF. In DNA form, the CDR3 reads TGCGCCAGCAGCTTGGCGGAGACCCAGTACTTC.

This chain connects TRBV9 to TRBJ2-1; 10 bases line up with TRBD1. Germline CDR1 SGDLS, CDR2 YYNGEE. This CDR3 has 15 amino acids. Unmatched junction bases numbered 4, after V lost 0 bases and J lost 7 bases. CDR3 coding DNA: TGTGCCAGCAGCGTAGAAAGGGACAGGGGTAATGAGCAGTTCTTC. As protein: CASSVERDRGNEQFF.

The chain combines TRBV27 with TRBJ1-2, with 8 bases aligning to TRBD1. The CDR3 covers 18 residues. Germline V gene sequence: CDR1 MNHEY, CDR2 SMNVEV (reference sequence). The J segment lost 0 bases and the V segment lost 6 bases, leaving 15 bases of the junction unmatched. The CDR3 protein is CASSQKGQAGPSNYGYTF. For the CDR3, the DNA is TGTGCCAGCAGCCAAAAGGGACAGGCGGGGCCTTCTAACTATGGCTACACCTTC.

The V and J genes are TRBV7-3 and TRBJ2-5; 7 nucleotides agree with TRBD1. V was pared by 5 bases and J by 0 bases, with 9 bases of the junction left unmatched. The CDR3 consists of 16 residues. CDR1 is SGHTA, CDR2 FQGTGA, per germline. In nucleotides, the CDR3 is TGTGCCAGCAGCGCTCAAGGGGGCCAGTACCAAGAGACCCAGTACTTC. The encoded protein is CASSAQGGQYQETQYF. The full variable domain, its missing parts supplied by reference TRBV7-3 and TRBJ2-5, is GAGVSQTPSNKVTEKGKYVELRCDPISGHTALYWYRQSLGQGPEFLIYFQGTGAADDSGLPNDRFFAVRPEGSVSTLKIQRTERGDSAVYLCASSAQGGQYQETQYFGPGTRLLVL.